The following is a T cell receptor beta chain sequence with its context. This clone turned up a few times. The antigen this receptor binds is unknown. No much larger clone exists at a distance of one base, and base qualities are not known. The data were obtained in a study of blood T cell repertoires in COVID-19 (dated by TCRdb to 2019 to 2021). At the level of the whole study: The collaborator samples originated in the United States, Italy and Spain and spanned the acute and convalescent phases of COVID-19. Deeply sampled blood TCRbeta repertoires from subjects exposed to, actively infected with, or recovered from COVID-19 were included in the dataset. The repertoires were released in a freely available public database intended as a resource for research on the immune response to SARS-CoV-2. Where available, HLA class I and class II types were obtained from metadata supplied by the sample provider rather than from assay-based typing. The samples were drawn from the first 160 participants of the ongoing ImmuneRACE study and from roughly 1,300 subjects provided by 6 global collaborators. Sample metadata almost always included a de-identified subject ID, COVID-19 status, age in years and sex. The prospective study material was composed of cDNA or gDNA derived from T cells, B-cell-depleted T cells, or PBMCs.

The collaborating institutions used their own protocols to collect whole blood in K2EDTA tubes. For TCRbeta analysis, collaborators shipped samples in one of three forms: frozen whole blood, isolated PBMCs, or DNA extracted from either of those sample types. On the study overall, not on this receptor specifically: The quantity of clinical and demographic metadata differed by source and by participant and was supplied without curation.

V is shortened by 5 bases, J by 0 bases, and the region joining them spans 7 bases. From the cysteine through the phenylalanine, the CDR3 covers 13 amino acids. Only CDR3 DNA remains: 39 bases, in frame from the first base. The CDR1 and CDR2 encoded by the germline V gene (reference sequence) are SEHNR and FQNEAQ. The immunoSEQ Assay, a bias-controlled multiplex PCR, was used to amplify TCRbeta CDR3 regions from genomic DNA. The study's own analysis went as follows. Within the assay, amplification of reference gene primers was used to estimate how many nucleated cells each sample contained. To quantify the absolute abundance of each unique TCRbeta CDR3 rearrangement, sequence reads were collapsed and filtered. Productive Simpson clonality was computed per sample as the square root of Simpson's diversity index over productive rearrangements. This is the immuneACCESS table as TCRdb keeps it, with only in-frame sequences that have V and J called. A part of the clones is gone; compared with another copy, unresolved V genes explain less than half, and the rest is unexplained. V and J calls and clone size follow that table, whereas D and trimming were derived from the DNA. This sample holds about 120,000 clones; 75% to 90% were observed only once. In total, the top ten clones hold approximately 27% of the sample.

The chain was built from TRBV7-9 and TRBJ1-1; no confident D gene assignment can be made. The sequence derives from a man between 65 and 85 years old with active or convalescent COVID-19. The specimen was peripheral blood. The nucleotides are TGTGCCAGCAGCCTGGAGGTGAACACTGAAGCTTTCTTT. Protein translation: CASSLEVNTEAFF.